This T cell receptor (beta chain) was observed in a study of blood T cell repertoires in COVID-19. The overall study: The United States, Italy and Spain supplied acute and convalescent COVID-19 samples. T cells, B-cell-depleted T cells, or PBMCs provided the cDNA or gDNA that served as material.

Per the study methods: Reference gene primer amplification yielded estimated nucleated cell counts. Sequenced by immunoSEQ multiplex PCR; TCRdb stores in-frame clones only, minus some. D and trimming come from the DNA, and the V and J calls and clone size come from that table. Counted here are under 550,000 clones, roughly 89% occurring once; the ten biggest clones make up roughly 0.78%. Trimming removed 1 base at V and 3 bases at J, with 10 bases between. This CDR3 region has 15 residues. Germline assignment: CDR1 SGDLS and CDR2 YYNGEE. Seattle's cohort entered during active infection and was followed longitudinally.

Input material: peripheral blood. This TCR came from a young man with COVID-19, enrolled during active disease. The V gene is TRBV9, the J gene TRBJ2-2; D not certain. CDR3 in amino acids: CASSVQAAYTGELFF. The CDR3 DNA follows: TGTGCCAGCAGCGTACAAGCAGCGTACACCGGGGAGCTGTTTTTT.